The next 10 T cell receptor beta chains were all read from a single sample in a study of cytomegalovirus exposure and HLA in healthy donors. Primers for the PCR totalled 60 Vbeta and 13 Jbeta. The data were produced by immunoSEQ multiplex PCR, yet TCRdb's version contains in-frame clones alone and is incomplete. The sample contains some 180,000 clones, around 76% of which appear only once. The source material was PBMCs. The receptor set was obtained from a man aged 35 to 55 in good health and CMV-seronegative.

As to this clone: This CDR3 is also generated by other DNA sequences in the sample. This chain connects TRBV7-3 to TRBJ2-2; tentatively, D is TRBD2 (5 bases). CDR3 length equals 14 residues. V was cut by 5 bases and J by 0 bases, with 7 bases left in between. Germline CDR1 SGHTA, CDR2 FQGTGA. CDR3 bases: TGTGCCAGCAGCCTACTAGCGAACACCGGGGAGCTGTTTTTT. It encodes CASSLLANTGELFF.

The gene calls are TRBV6-5 and TRBJ1-2; TRBD1 matches at 7 bases. Germline V gives CDR1 MNHEY, CDR2 SVGAGI. The CDR3 spans 14 residues. V was pared by 6 bases and J by 2 bases, with 6 bases of the junction left unmatched. The CDR3 sequence: CASSRQGMNYGYTF. In nucleotides, the CDR3 is TGTGCCAGCAGCCGACAGGGAATGAACTATGGCTACACCTTC.

The chain couples TRBV10-3 to TRBJ1-1; a possible D gene is TRBD1 (5 bases). Per the germline V gene, CDR1 is ENHRY and CDR2 is SYGVKD. The V and J ends lost 3 bases and 4 bases respectively, with 15 bases between them. The CDR3 is made up of 15 amino acids. The CDR3 region is CAISDSGQMRTEAFF. CDR3 coding DNA: TGTGCCATCAGTGACTCCGGACAAATGCGCACTGAAGCTTTCTTT.

V gene TRBV20-1 combines with J gene TRBJ1-1; a weak D match, TRBD1 (6 bases). V was trimmed by 1 base and J by 6 bases, leaving 6 bases between them. Germline V CDR1 and CDR2: DFQATT, SNEGSKA (reference sequence). This CDR3 spans 11 amino acids. For the CDR3, the DNA is TGCAGTGCTAGAGCAGGGGCTGAAGCTTTCTTT. This gives the protein CSARAGAEAFF.

This chain links TRBV28 with TRBJ2-3; possible D gene TRBD2, 5 bases. The CDR3 consists of 12 residues. Germline CDR1 reads MDHEN; CDR2 reads SYDVKM. Trimming took off 7 bases at V and 5 bases at J, with 10 bases between the two ends. The CDR3 coding sequence is TGTGCCAGCAAATCAGCGGAAGATACGCAGTATTTT. It yields the protein CASKSAEDTQYF.

The CDR3 DNA reads TGTGCCAGCAGCCCGTCGCTAGCGGGGGGCACAGATACGCAGTATTTT. Amino acids: CASSPSLAGGTDTQYF. V and J are TRBV7-3 and TRBJ2-3, with 10 bases fitting TRBD2. The CDR3 is 16 amino acids. V lost 5 bases, J lost 1 base, and 6 bases stayed unmatched. Germline V CDR1 and CDR2: SGHTA, FQGTGA.

The genes are TRBV6-1 and TRBJ1-5; 7 positions match TRBD1. Germline values: CDR1 MNHNS, CDR2 SASEGT. The CDR3 sequence is 13 residues long. V dropped 5 bases and J dropped 7; count of bases not matched to a gene: 5. The CDR3 sequence: CASSRQGGQPQHF. The DNA for the CDR3 is TGTGCCAGCAGTAGACAGGGCGGGCAGCCCCAGCATTTT.

V usage is TRBV27 and J usage is TRBJ2-7; the match to TRBD1 covers 9 bases. Germline V gives CDR1 MNHEY, CDR2 SMNVEV (reference sequence). CDR3 length: 17 amino acids. V was pared by 5 bases and J by 0 bases, with 11 bases of the junction left unmatched. The CDR3 reads CASSTDQPGQGSYEQYF. The DNA for the CDR3 is TGTGCCAGCAGTACGGACCAGCCGGGACAGGGCTCCTACGAGCAGTACTTC.

The chain combines TRBV7-2 with TRBJ2-3; D is possibly TRBD2 (5 bases). Trimming pared 5 bases from V and 3 bases from J, leaving 15 bases between. The CDR3 consists of 15 residues. CDR1 and CDR2 (germline): SGHTA, FQGNSA. The CDR3 sequence: CASSPNVGETDTQYF. The CDR3 DNA follows: TGTGCCAGCAGCCCAAACGTCGGGGAGACAGATACGCAGTATTTT.

The chain links TRBV7-2 to TRBJ1-2, with TRBD1 as a possible D gene (6 bases). Trimming took off 3 bases at V and 2 bases at J, with 7 bases between the two ends. Germline V gene data show CDR1 as SGHTA and CDR2 as FQGNSA. CDR3 length: 13 residues. The CDR3 DNA reads as TGTGCCAGCAGCTTCGACAGGAACTATGGCTACACCTTC. It is translated as CASSFDRNYGYTF.